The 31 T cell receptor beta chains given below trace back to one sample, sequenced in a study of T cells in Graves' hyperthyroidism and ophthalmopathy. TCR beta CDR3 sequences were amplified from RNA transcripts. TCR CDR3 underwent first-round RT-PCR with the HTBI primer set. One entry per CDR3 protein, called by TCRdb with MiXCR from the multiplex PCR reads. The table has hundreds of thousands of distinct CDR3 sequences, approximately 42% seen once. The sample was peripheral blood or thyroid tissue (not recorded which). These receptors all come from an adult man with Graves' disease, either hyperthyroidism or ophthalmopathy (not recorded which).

Written as DNA, the CDR3 is TGTGCCAGCCTGGTCTATGGGGGTGCGAACACTGAAGCTTTCTTT. It is translated as CASLVYGGANTEAFF. The chain combines TRBV2 with TRBJ1-1, with D possibly TRBD1 on 5 matching bases. Trimming stripped 8 bases from V and 1 base from J, with 17 bases between. The CDR3 loop spans 15 amino acids. The germline CDR1 and CDR2 sequences are SNHLY and FYNNEI.

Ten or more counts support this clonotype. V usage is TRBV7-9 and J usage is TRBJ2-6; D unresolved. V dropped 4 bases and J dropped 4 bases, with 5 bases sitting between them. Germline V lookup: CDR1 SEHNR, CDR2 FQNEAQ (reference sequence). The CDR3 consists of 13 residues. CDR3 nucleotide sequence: TGTGCCAGCAGCTCTCGGGGGGCCAACGTCCTGACTTTC. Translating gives CASSSRGANVLTF.

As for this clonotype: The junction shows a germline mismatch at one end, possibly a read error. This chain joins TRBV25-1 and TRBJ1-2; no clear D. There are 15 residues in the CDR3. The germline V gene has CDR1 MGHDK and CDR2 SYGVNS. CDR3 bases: TGTGCCAGCAGTGGAGCGGGAGGCCCTAATTATGGCTACACCTTC. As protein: CASSGAGGPNYGYTF.

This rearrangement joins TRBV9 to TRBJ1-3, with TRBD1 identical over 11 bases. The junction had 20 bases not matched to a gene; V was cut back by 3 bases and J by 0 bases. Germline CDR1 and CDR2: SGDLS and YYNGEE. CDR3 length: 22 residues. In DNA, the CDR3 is TGTGCCAGCAGCGCCCACCTGGAACCGGGACAGGGGGTCTTCGGCTCTGGAAACACCATATATTTT. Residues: CASSAHLEPGQGVFGSGNTIYF.

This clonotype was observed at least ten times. The DNA for the CDR3 is TGTGCCAGCAGTAACTCAGGGGTTTATAGCAATCAGCCCCAGCATTTT. Translating it yields CASSNSGVYSNQPQHF. V and J are TRBV2 and TRBJ1-5; weak D call: TRBD1 (6 bases). CDR3 length equals 16 residues. Germline CDR1 is SNHLY and CDR2 is FYNNEI. V was shortened by 5 bases and J by 0 bases, with 14 bases between the two germline ends. Variable domain in full (rest from reference TRBV2 and TRBJ1-5): EPEVTQTPSHQVTQMGQEVILRCVPISNHLYFYWYRQILGQKVEFLVSFYNNEISEKSEIFDDQFSVERPDGSNFTLKIRSTKLEDSAMYFCASSNSGVYSNQPQHFGDGTRLSIL.

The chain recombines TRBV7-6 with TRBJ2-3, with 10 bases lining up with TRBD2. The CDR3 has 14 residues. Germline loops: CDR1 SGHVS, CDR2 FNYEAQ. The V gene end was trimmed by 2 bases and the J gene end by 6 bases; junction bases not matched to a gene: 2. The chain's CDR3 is CASSLLSGGDTQYF. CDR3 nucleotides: TGTGCCAGCAGCTTACTTAGCGGGGGGGATACGCAGTATTTT.

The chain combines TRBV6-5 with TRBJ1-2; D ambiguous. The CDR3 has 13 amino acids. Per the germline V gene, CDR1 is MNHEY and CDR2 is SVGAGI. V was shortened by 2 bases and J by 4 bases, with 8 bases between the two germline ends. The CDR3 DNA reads TGTGCCAGCAGTTACCAGGACGGCTATGGCTACACCTTC. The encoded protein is CASSYQDGYGYTF.

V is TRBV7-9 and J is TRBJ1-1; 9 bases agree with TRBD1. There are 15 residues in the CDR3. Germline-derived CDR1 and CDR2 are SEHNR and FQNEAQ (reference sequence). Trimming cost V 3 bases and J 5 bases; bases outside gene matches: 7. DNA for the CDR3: TGTGCCAGCAGCTTGGGACAGGGATTTCGGACTGAAGCTTTCTTT. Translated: CASSLGQGFRTEAFF.

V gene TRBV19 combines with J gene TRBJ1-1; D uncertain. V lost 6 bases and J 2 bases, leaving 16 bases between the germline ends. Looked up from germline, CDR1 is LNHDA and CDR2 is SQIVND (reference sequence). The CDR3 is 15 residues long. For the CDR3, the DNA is TGTGCCAGTAGCTCTCGACGTGGGAAAAACACTGAAGCTTTCTTT. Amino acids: CASSSRRGKNTEAFF.

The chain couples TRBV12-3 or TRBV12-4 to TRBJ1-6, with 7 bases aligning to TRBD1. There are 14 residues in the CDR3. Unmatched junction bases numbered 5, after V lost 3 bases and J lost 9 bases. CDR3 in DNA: TGTGCCAGCAGTTTCAAGGGGGCTTCTTCACCCCTCCACTTT. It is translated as CASSFKGASSPLHF.

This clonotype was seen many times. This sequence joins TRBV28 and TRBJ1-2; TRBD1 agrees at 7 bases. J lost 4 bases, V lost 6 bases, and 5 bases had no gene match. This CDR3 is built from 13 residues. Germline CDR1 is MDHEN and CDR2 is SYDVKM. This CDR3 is CASRHRGFYGYTF. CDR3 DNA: TGTGCCAGCAGGCACAGGGGTTTCTATGGCTACACCTTC.

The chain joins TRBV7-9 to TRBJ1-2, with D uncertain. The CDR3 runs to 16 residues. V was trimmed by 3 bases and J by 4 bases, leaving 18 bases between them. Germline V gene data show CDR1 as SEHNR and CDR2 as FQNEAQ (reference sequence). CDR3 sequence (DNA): TGTGCCAGCAGCTTCCTGCACCTCCCAGGCAGCTATGGCTACACCTTC. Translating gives CASSFLHLPGSYGYTF. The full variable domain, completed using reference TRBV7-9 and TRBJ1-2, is DTGVSQNPRHKITKRGQNVTFRCDPISEHNRLYWYRQTLGQGPEFLTYFQNEAQLEKSRLLSDRFSAERPKGSFSTLEIQRTEQGDSAMYLCASSFLHLPGSYGYTFGSGTRLTVV.

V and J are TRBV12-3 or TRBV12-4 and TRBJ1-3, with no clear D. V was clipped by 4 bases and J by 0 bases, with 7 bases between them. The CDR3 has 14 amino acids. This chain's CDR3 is CASSSQNSGNTIYF. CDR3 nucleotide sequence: TGTGCCAGCAGTTCGCAGAACTCTGGAAACACCATATATTTT.

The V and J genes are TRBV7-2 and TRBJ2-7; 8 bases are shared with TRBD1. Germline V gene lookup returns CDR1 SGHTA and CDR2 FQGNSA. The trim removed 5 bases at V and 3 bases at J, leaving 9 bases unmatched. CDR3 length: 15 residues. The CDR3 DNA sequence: TGTGCCAGCAGCCATGTGGACAGGGTGGACTACGAGCAGTACTTC. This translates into CASSHVDRVDYEQYF.

CDR3 amino acids: CASSIRGDIPYGYTF. In DNA, the CDR3 is TGTGCCAGTAGTATAAGGGGTGACATACCTTATGGCTACACCTTC. The chain employs TRBV19 and TRBJ1-2; maybe TRBD1 (5 bases). The V gene's germline CDR1 is LNHDA and CDR2 SQIVND (reference sequence). CDR3 length equals 15 residues. V was shortened by 2 bases and J by 5 bases, with 15 bases between the two germline ends.

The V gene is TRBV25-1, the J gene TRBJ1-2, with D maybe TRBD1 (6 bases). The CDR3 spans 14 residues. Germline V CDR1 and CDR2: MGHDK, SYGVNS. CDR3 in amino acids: CADPSQGEGYGYTF. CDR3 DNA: TGTGCTGACCCGTCACAGGGAGAGGGCTATGGCTACACCTTC.

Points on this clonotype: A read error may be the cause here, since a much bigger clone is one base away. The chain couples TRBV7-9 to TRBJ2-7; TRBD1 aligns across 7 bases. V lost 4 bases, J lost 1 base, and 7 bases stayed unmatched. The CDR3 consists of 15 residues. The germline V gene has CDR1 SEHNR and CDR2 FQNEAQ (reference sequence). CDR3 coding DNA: TGTGCCAGCAGCTCACCTTCCAGGGGGTCCTACGAGCAGTACTTC. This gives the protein CASSSPSRGSYEQYF.

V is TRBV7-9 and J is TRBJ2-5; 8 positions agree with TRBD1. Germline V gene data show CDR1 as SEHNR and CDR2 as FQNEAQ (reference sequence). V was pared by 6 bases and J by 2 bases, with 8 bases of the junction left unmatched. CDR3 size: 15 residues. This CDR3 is CASRSGQAPQETQYF. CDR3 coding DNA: TGTGCCAGCAGGTCGGGACAGGCACCGCAAGAGACCCAGTACTTC.

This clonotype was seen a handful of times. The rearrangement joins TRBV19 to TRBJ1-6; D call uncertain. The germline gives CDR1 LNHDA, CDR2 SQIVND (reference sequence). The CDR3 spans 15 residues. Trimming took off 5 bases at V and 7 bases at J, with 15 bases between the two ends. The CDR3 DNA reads TGTGCCAGTAGTTCCGGCGGTGGGGAGAATTCACCCCTCCACTTT. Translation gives CASSSGGGENSPLHF. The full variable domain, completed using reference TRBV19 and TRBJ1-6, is DGGITQSPKYLFRKEGQNVTLSCEQNLNHDAMYWYRQDPGQGLRLIYYSQIVNDFQKGDIAEGYSVSREKKESFPLTVTSAQKNPTAFYLCASSSGGGENSPLHFGNGTRLTVT.

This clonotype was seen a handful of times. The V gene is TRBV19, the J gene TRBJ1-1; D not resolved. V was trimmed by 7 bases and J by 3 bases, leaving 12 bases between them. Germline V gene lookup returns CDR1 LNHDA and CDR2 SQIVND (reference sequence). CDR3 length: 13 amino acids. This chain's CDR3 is CASNTPPDTEAFF. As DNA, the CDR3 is TGTGCCAGTAACACCCCCCCGGACACTGAAGCTTTCTTT.

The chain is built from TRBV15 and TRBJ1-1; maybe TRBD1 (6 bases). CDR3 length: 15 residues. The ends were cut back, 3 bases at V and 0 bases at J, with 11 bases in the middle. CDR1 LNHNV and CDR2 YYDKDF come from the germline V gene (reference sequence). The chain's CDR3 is CATSSLRTVNTEAFF. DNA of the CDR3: TGTGCCACCAGCAGCTTGAGGACAGTGAACACTGAAGCTTTCTTT.

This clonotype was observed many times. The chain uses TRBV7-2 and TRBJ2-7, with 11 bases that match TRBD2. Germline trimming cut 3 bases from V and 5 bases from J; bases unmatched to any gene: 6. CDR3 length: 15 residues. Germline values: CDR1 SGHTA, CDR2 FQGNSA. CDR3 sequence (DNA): TGTGCCAGCAGCTTCACTAGCGGGGGTCTAGACGAGCAGTACTTC. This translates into CASSFTSGGLDEQYF.

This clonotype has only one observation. The CDR3 sequence is CAISESGQGGHF. The CDR3 DNA reads TGTGCCATCAGTGAGTCAGGGCAGGGTGGCCACTTT. The chain recombines TRBV10-3 with TRBJ1-6, with D perhaps matching TRBD1 (5 bases). This CDR3 contains 12 residues. Germline V gives CDR1 ENHRY, CDR2 SYGVKD. The germline V and J ends were trimmed by 0 bases and 18 bases, with 12 bases remaining between them.

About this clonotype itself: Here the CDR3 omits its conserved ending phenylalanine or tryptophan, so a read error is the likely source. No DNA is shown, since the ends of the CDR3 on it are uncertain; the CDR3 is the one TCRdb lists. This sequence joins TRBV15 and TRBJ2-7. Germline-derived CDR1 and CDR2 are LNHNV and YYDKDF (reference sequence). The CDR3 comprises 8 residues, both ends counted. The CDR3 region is CATSRGKI.

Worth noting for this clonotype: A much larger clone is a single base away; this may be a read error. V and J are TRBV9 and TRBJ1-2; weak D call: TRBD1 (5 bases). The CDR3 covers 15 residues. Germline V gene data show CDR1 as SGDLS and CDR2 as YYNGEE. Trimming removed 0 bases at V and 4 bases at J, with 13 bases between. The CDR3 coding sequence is TGTGCCAGCAGCGTAGGGGGCGGAATGGGCTATGGCTACACCTTC. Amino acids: CASSVGGGMGYGYTF.

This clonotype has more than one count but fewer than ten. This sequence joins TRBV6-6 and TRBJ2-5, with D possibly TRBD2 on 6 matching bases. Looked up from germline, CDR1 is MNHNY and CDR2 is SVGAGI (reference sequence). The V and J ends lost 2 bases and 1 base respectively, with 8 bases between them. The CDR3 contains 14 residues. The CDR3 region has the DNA TGTGCCAGCAGTTACGGGGGGATCCAAGAGACCCAGTACTTC. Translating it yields CASSYGGIQETQYF.

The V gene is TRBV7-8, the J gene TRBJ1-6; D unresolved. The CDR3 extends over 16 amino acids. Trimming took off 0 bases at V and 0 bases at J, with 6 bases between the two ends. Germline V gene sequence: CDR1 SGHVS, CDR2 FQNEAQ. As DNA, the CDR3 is TGTGCCAGCAGCTTAGCGTACGGCTCCTATAATTCACCCCTCCACTTT. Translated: CASSLAYGSYNSPLHF.

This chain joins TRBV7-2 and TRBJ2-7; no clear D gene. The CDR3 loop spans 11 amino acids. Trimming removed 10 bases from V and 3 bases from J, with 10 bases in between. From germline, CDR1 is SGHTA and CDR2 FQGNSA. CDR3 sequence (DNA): TGTGCCACTCGACTGAACTACGAGCAGTACTTC. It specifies CATRLNYEQYF. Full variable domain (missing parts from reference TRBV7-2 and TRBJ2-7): GAGVSQSPSNKVTEKGKDVELRCDPISGHTALYWYRQSLGQGLEFLIYFQGNSAPDKSGLPSDRFSAERTGGSVSTLTIQRTQQEDSAVYLCATRLNYEQYFGPGTRLTVT.

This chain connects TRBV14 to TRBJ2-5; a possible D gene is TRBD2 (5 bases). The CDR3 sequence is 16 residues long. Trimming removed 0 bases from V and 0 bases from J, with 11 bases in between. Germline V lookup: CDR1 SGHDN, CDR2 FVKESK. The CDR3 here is CASSQDLVGDQETQYF. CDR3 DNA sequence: TGTGCCAGCAGCCAAGATCTGGTCGGGGACCAAGAGACCCAGTACTTC.

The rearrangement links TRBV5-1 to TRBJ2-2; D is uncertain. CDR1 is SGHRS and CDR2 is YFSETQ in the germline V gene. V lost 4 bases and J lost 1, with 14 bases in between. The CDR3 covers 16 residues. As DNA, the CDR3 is TGCGCCAGCAGCCTCCTTCCTGATCGGAACACCGGGGAGCTGTTTTTT. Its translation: CASSLLPDRNTGELFF.

CDR3: CASGYTGGLEKLFF. In DNA form, the CDR3 reads TGTGCTAGTGGTTACACAGGGGGCCTTGAAAAACTGTTTTTT. This rearrangement joins TRBV12-5 to TRBJ1-4; 9 bases match TRBD1. J was trimmed by 7 bases and V by 4 bases; bases with no gene match: 4. Germline CDR1 is LGHNT and CDR2 is FRNRAP. The CDR3 is 14 amino acids.